Each of the 30 T cell receptor beta chains below was sequenced from the same sample in a study of response to subunit inactivated influenza vaccine. TCRdb analysed the RT-PCR reads with MiXCR anew, one entry per CDR3 protein. This repertoire shows 500,000 to 600,000 distinct CDR3 sequences, more than 15% found once; its top ten account for around 3%. The sample was CD4+ T cells sorted from PBMCs, taken approximately 25 months after vaccination. These receptors originate from a man aged 50 to 75 who received an inactivated influenza vaccine.

This clonotype has at least ten counts. The chain couples TRBV27 to TRBJ2-2; 9 bases are shared with TRBD1. CDR3 size: 16 residues. Germline V gene data show CDR1 as MNHEY and CDR2 as SMNVEV (reference sequence). V shed 1 base, J shed 3 bases, and the junction held 3 bases outside the gene matches. The CDR3 region is CASSLLGQGYTGELFF. The CDR3 DNA reads TGTGCCAGCAGTTTATTGGGACAGGGATACACCGGGGAGCTGTTTTTT.

CDR3 in amino acids: CAWSLQGRFNSPLHF. CDR3 nucleotide sequence: TGTGCCTGGAGTTTACAGGGTCGGTTTAATTCACCCCTCCACTTT. The gene calls are TRBV30 and TRBJ1-6; possibly TRBD1 for D (6 bases). The V end was cut by 2 bases, the J end by 6 bases, with 14 bases between. This CDR3 contains 15 residues. CDR1 is GTSNPN, CDR2 SVGIG, per germline (reference sequence). Full variable domain (missing parts from reference TRBV30 and TRBJ1-6): SQTIHQWPATLVQPVGSPLSLECTVEGTSNPNLYWYRQAAGRGLQLLFYSVGIGQISSEVPQNLSASRPQDRQFILSSKKLLLSDSGFYLCAWSLQGRFNSPLHFGNGTRLTVT.

The J gene is TRBJ2-5, the V gene TRBV4-2; 8 nucleotides line up with TRBD1. This CDR3 is 19 amino acids long. V lost 5 bases to trimming and J lost 5 bases; unmatched junction nucleotides: 22. CDR1 is LGHNA and CDR2 is YNFKEQ in the germline V gene. CDR3 protein: CASSGGQVHLPLRSETQYF. The CDR3 DNA is TGTGCCAGCAGCGGGGGACAGGTACATCTCCCTCTTCGATCGGAGACCCAGTACTTC.

This clonotype was counted a few times. The genes are TRBV28 and TRBJ2-7; 7 bases map to TRBD1. CDR3 length: 13 residues. CDR1 and CDR2 (germline): MDHEN, SYDVKM. Losses at the gene ends were 6 bases for V and 1 base for J; bases not matched to a gene: 3. The CDR3 nucleotides read TGTGCCAGCAGACCGGGACAGTCCTACGAGCAGTACTTC. Amino acid sequence: CASRPGQSYEQYF. The whole variable domain, filled in from reference TRBV28 and TRBJ2-7, reads DVKVTQSSRYLVKRTGEKVFLECVQDMDHENMFWYRQDPGLGLRLIYFSYDVKMKEKGDIPEGYSVSREKKERFSLILESASTNQTSMYLCASRPGQSYEQYFGPGTRLTVT.

The chain recombines TRBV5-1 with TRBJ2-2; D is undetermined. The CDR3 spans 13 residues. The germline gives CDR1 SGHRS, CDR2 YFSETQ. Trimming took 3 bases from V and 8 from J, leaving 11 bases between them. The CDR3 coding sequence is TGCGCCAGCAGCTCCGGACCTATTGGGGAGCTGTTTTTT. This sequence encodes CASSSGPIGELFF.

In this sample, this clonotype turned up a few times. The rearrangement links TRBV10-3 to TRBJ1-1; D gene unclear. V dropped 4 bases and J dropped 0 bases, with 6 bases sitting between them. From germline, CDR1 is ENHRY and CDR2 SYGVKD. This CDR3 comprises 13 residues. CDR3 sequence: CAISVDLNTEAFF. CDR3 sequence (DNA): TGTGCCATCAGTGTAGATCTGAACACTGAAGCTTTCTTT.

The chain couples TRBV24-1 to TRBJ2-1; 10 bases agree with TRBD1. V was clipped by 5 bases and J by 8 bases; unmatched bases: 8. The length of the CDR3 is 15 residues. Germline V gene sequence: CDR1 KGHDR, CDR2 SFDVKD. CDR3 sequence (DNA): TGTGCCACCAGTGGGAGGACAGGGGGTCTGGATGAGCAGTTCTTC. Its protein is CATSGRTGGLDEQFF.

This clonotype was recorded many times. V is TRBV28 and J is TRBJ2-7; D perhaps matches TRBD1 (5 bases). This CDR3 region has 16 residues. Germline loops: CDR1 MDHEN, CDR2 SYDVKM. The V end lost 5 bases, the J end lost 0 bases, and 17 bases lay between the germline ends. The CDR3 here is CASSAPFGASSYEQYF. CDR3 DNA sequence: TGTGCCAGCAGTGCCCCCTTTGGGGCCAGCTCCTACGAGCAGTACTTC.

This clonotype was seen many times. V is TRBV28 and J is TRBJ2-3; D is ambiguous. Germline V gives CDR1 MDHEN, CDR2 SYDVKM. V was pared by 6 bases and J by 6 bases, with 10 bases between. CDR3 length equals 12 residues. Here the CDR3 DNA reads TGTGCCAGCAGCGTACTAATGGATACGCAGTATTTT. Its translation: CASSVLMDTQYF.

This chain links TRBV3-1 with TRBJ2-7, with D possibly being TRBD1 or TRBD2 (5 bases each). V lost 4 bases, J lost 9 bases, and 22 bases lay in between. Per germline, CDR1 LGHDT and CDR2 YNNKEL (reference sequence). The CDR3 length is 15 residues. The CDR3 loop reads CASSPHPGQATVQYF. CDR3 DNA: TGTGCCAGCAGCCCGCACCCGGGGCAGGCGACGGTGCAGTACTTC.

This clonotype occurred a few times. CDR3 in DNA: TGCGCCAGCAGCCAACAATTAGGACTAGCGGGATCCACAGATACGCAGTATTTT. Translating it yields CASSQQLGLAGSTDTQYF. This chain uses TRBV4-3 with TRBJ2-3, with 12 bases aligning to TRBD2. This CDR3 region has 18 residues. J lost 2 bases, V lost 2 bases, and 8 bases had no gene match. Germline loops: CDR1 LGHNA, CDR2 YSLEER.

This clonotype was observed a handful of times. This sequence joins TRBV4-1 and TRBJ1-2, with D perhaps matching TRBD1 (6 bases). Germline V gene lookup returns CDR1 MGHRA and CDR2 YSYEKL. CDR3 length: 16 amino acids. V lost 0 bases, J lost 0 bases, and 11 bases lay in between. The CDR3 sequence: CASSQDGQLANYGYTF. The DNA for the CDR3 is TGCGCCAGCAGCCAAGACGGACAGTTAGCTAACTATGGCTACACCTTC.

This clonotype was seen only a few times. The genes are TRBV5-5 and TRBJ1-2; D is unresolved. Trimming stripped 1 base from V and 2 bases from J, with 12 bases between. This CDR3 has 15 residues. Germline CDR1 is SGHKS and CDR2 is YYEKEE (reference sequence). CDR3 amino acids: CASSLYPTANYGYTF. CDR3 bases: TGTGCCAGCAGCTTGTATCCGACCGCGAACTATGGCTACACCTTC.

The V and J genes are TRBV6-1 and TRBJ1-6; unclear D gene. CDR3 length: 13 residues. The V gene's germline CDR1 is MNHNS and CDR2 SASEGT. Trimming stripped 6 bases from V and 8 bases from J, with 11 bases between. CDR3 protein: CASRGPMYSPLHF. The CDR3, as DNA: TGTGCCAGCAGGGGCCCCATGTATTCACCCCTCCACTTT.

Note on this clonotype: One junction end does not reproduce the germline sequence, and a read error may be involved. The V call is TRBV12-3 or TRBV12-4, the J call TRBJ2-3; the D gene is possibly TRBD1 (6 bases). This CDR3 has 16 amino acids. CDR3 sequence (DNA): TGTTCCAGCAGGCTGTCTGGGACACACTACACAGATACGCAGTATTTT. It translates to CSSRLSGTHYTDTQYF.

The V call is TRBV20-1, the J call TRBJ2-5; D call uncertain. The CDR3 has 13 amino acids. Looked up from germline, CDR1 is DFQATT and CDR2 is SNEGSKA (reference sequence). V dropped 3 bases and J dropped 1 base, with 9 bases sitting between them. This chain's CDR3 is CSASAEAQETQYF. CDR3 DNA sequence: TGCAGTGCTAGTGCCGAGGCCCAAGAGACCCAGTACTTC.

The rearrangement joins TRBV7-2 to TRBJ1-2; 10 bases are shared with TRBD1. The CDR3 length is 14 residues. The V gene's germline CDR1 is SGHTA and CDR2 FQGNSA. The V and J ends lost 5 bases and 8 bases, in that order; junction bases with no gene match: 8. In nucleotides, the CDR3 is TGTGCCAGCAGCCCGGGACAGGGGATGAGCGGCTACACCTTC. Amino acid sequence: CASSPGQGMSGYTF. Drawing the rest from reference TRBV7-2 and TRBJ1-2, the complete variable domain is GAGVSQSPSNKVTEKGKDVELRCDPISGHTALYWYRQSLGQGLEFLIYFQGNSAPDKSGLPSDRFSAERTGGSVSTLTIQRTQQEDSAVYLCASSPGQGMSGYTFGSGTRLTVV.

The chain is built from TRBV19 and TRBJ1-2; 8 nucleotides match TRBD1. Trimming removed 9 bases from V and 4 bases from J; junction bases left unmatched: 10. Germline CDR1 and CDR2: LNHDA and SQIVND (reference sequence). CDR3 size: 14 residues. Here the CDR3 DNA reads TGTGCCAGCCACCGGGACAGGCGATTCTATGGCTACACCTTC. Protein sequence: CASHRDRRFYGYTF.

This clonotype was counted a few times. The V gene is TRBV7-9, the J gene TRBJ2-1; 13 bases are a match to TRBD2. The V gene's germline CDR1 is SEHNR and CDR2 FQNEAQ (reference sequence). V lost 5 bases to trimming and J lost 8 bases; unmatched junction nucleotides: 6. The CDR3 length is 15 residues. The CDR3 sequence is CASSAGTSGTDEQFF. The CDR3 DNA sequence: TGTGCCAGCAGCGCCGGGACTAGCGGGACTGATGAGCAGTTCTTC.

This clonotype was seen more than once but under ten times. The chain carries TRBV4-3 and TRBJ1-6; a weak D match, TRBD1 (5 bases). Germline values: CDR1 LGHNA, CDR2 YSLEER. V lost 1 base, J lost 15 bases, and 13 bases lay in between. The CDR3 covers 13 residues. This CDR3 is CASSQVIGGGLHF. In DNA form, the CDR3 reads TGCGCCAGCAGCCAAGTCATTGGGGGTGGCCTCCACTTT.

This chain joins TRBV2 and TRBJ2-1, with a tentative D call TRBD1 (5 bases). The germline V gene has CDR1 SNHLY and CDR2 FYNNEI. Trimming took off 4 bases at V and 5 bases at J, with 12 bases between the two ends. The CDR3 extends over 14 amino acids. The CDR3 DNA reads as TGTGCCAGCAGTGGGTGGAAGGGGAACAATGAGCAGTTCTTC. Translated: CASSGWKGNNEQFF. Full variable domain (outside the CDR3, taken from reference TRBV2 and TRBJ2-1): EPEVTQTPSHQVTQMGQEVILRCVPISNHLYFYWYRQILGQKVEFLVSFYNNEISEKSEIFDDQFSVERPDGSNFTLKIRSTKLEDSAMYFCASSGWKGNNEQFFGPGTRLTVL.

This clonotype has just a few counts. V usage is TRBV12-3 or TRBV12-4 and J usage is TRBJ1-5; TRBD1 matches at 8 bases. The CDR3 runs 13 residues. V shed 6 bases and J 4 bases; nucleotides not matched to a gene: 2. The CDR3 loop reads CASRDRVNQPQHF. The CDR3 bases are TGTGCCAGCAGGGACAGGGTTAATCAGCCCCAGCATTTT.

Of note for this clonotype: A read error may account for a junction end that differs from germline. The chain has TRBV10-1 and TRBJ2-1; perhaps TRBD1 as D (6 bases). There are 16 residues in the CDR3. CDR1 is WNHNN and CDR2 is SYGVQD in the germline V gene (reference sequence). CDR3 sequence: CAGSESALLRGNEQFF. The CDR3 DNA reads TGCGCCGGCAGTGAGTCGGCGCTACTCAGGGGAAATGAGCAGTTCTTC.

This clonotype was counted between two and nine times. CDR3 amino acids: CASSPTGTSGRTDTQYF. Written as DNA, the CDR3 is TGTGCCAGCAGCCCGACCGGTACTAGCGGGAGGACAGATACGCAGTATTTT. This rearrangement joins TRBV4-2 to TRBJ2-3, with 12 bases aligning to TRBD2. The length of the CDR3 is 17 residues. J lost 3 bases, V lost 4 bases, and 8 bases had no gene match. Germline V gene lookup returns CDR1 LGHNA and CDR2 YNFKEQ.

The chain employs TRBV4-1 and TRBJ1-3; perhaps TRBD1 as D (5 bases). V lost 2 bases, J lost 4 bases, and 15 bases lay in between. There are 16 residues in the CDR3. The germline V gene encodes CDR1 MGHRA and CDR2 YSYEKL. In DNA, the CDR3 is TGCGCCAGCAGCCAATGGGACTTACAGAAGGGAAACACCATATATTTT. This gives the protein CASSQWDLQKGNTIYF.

The V and J genes are TRBV7-2 and TRBJ2-1; 10 bases align to TRBD2. The germline V gene has CDR1 SGHTA and CDR2 FQGNSA. The CDR3 spans 15 residues. The V gene end was trimmed by 5 bases and the J gene end by 7 bases; junction bases not matched to a gene: 8. CDR3 sequence: CASSPTAGGGNEQFF. The CDR3 DNA sequence: TGTGCCAGCAGCCCAACAGCGGGAGGGGGGAATGAGCAGTTCTTC.

This clonotype has a handful of counts. The chain joins TRBV20-1 to TRBJ1-1; TRBD1 matches at 7 bases. V lost 3 bases to trimming and J lost 3 bases; unmatched junction nucleotides: 4. The germline CDR1 and CDR2 sequences are DFQATT and SNEGSKA (reference sequence). This CDR3 spans 13 amino acids. The CDR3, as DNA: TGCAGTGCTAGGACAGGGAGGGACACTGAAGCTTTCTTT. It translates to CSARTGRDTEAFF.

This clonotype has more than one count but fewer than ten. The chain carries TRBV15 and TRBJ2-5; D remains ambiguous. This CDR3 has 13 amino acids. The V end was cut by 6 bases, the J end by 4 bases, with 12 bases between. Looked up from germline, CDR1 is LNHNV and CDR2 is YYDKDF (reference sequence). CDR3 coding DNA: TGTGCCACCAGTTTGAGGCTGGGAGAGACCCAGTACTTC. It encodes CATSLRLGETQYF.

The table lists this clonotype with a few counts. The J gene is TRBJ2-3, the V gene TRBV20-1; 8 bases fit TRBD1. This CDR3 has 13 residues. V gave up 6 bases and J gave up 8 bases; unmatched junction bases: 10. From germline, CDR1 is DFQATT and CDR2 SNEGSKA (reference sequence). The CDR3 DNA reads TGCAGTGCCGCCAAAGGACAGGGAGGTACGCAGTATTTT. It encodes CSAAKGQGGTQYF.

There are a few counts of this clonotype. CDR3 coding DNA: TGTGCCAGCAGCTTACAGACCGGAGGCTTTGTCTACGAGCAGTACTTC. Its translation is CASSLQTGGFVYEQYF. The rearrangement joins TRBV7-2 to TRBJ2-7; tentative D call: TRBD2 (5 bases). The CDR3 runs 16 residues. V lost 2 bases and J lost 3, with 17 bases in between. Germline CDR1 reads SGHTA; CDR2 reads FQGNSA.